Listed here are 29 T cell receptor beta chains from one sample, sequenced in a study of PD-L1 blockade in urothelial cancer. Libraries were prepared by immunoSEQ multiplex PCR; TCRdb keeps only in-frame clonotypes and omits some of them. The sample consists of more than 45,000 clones, about 87% of them appearing once. This material consisted of PBMCs, taken around atezolizumab (anti-PD-L1) treatment. The source is a man aged 80 or over with urothelial cancer.

The chain joins TRBV19 to TRBJ1-5; D might be TRBD1 (6 bases). V shed 7 bases and J shed 5 bases, with 12 bases lying between them. The CDR3 covers 13 residues. Per the germline V gene, CDR1 is LNHDA and CDR2 is SQIVND (reference sequence). CDR3 in DNA: TGTGCCAGTACTGACAGGACCTATCAGCCCCAGCATTTT. As protein: CASTDRTYQPQHF.

The chain employs TRBV28 and TRBJ2-6, with D possibly TRBD2 on 6 matching bases. CDR1 is MDHEN and CDR2 is SYDVKM in the germline V gene. The CDR3 loop spans 16 amino acids. The ends were cut back, 7 bases at V and 0 bases at J, with 13 bases in the middle. CDR3 loop: CASNRDSSSGANVLTF. For the CDR3, the DNA is TGTGCCAGCAACCGGGACTCTAGCTCTGGGGCCAACGTCCTGACTTTC.

This rearrangement joins TRBV6-6 to TRBJ2-4; D may be TRBD2 (6 bases). CDR1 and CDR2 (germline): MNHNY, SVGAGI (reference sequence). The CDR3 is 15 residues long. Trimming pared 6 bases from V and 3 bases from J, leaving 15 bases between. The CDR3 is CASSMRRGSKNIQYF. DNA for the CDR3: TGTGCCAGCAGCATGCGCCGGGGGAGCAAAAACATTCAGTACTTC.

V and J are TRBV19 and TRBJ1-2; no clear D. The ends were cut back, 5 bases at V and 5 bases at J, with 18 bases in the middle. Germline V gives CDR1 LNHDA, CDR2 SQIVND (reference sequence). This CDR3 spans 15 amino acids. CDR3 bases: TGTGCCAGTAGTGACGGTCGTTTGAGGACTTATGGCTACACCTTC. This gives the protein CASSDGRLRTYGYTF. Combining the CDR3 with reference TRBV19 and TRBJ1-2 gives the whole variable domain DGGITQSPKYLFRKEGQNVTLSCEQNLNHDAMYWYRQDPGQGLRLIYYSQIVNDFQKGDIAEGYSVSREKKESFPLTVTSAQKNPTAFYLCASSDGRLRTYGYTFGSGTRLTVV.

The chain couples TRBV18 to TRBJ2-3, with 9 bases that match TRBD1. CDR1 and CDR2 (germline): KGHSH, LQKENI. J gave up 4 bases and V 2 bases, and 7 bases lay outside the gene matches. The CDR3 is 16 amino acids. This CDR3 reads CASSPDRGNLPDTQYF. CDR3 nucleotide sequence: TGTGCCAGCTCACCAGACAGGGGGAATCTGCCAGATACGCAGTATTTT.

The sample holds a few counts of this clone. The V and J genes are TRBV7-2 and TRBJ2-1; 12 bases match TRBD2. The CDR3 has 16 residues. Trimming at V came to 3 bases and at J to 12 bases, leaving 12 bases not matched to a gene. Germline V gene lookup returns CDR1 SGHTA and CDR2 FQGNSA. CDR3 sequence (DNA): TGTGCCAGCAGCTTTATCGAACTAGCGGGAGGTGGTAGGCAGTTCTTC. Protein: CASSFIELAGGGRQFF.

The J gene is TRBJ2-2, the V gene TRBV12-5, with 9 positions matching TRBD2. The CDR3 has 18 amino acids. J gave up 7 bases and V 0 bases, and 12 bases lay outside the gene matches. Germline V gives CDR1 LGHNT, CDR2 FRNRAP. In DNA form, the CDR3 reads TGTGCTAGTGGTTTGGTACGGTTAGCGGGAGCGAAAAACGGGGAGCTGTTTTTT. Its protein is CASGLVRLAGAKNGELFF.

The chain couples TRBV7-2 to TRBJ2-3; 10 positions match TRBD2. CDR1 is SGHTA, CDR2 FQGNSA, per germline. This CDR3 has 15 residues. Trimming cost V 4 bases and J 3 bases; bases outside gene matches: 4. The CDR3 reads CASSSASGRTDTQYF. CDR3 DNA: TGTGCCAGCAGCTCGGCTAGCGGGAGAACAGATACGCAGTATTTT.

This chain links TRBV28 with TRBJ2-7, with 8 nucleotides matching TRBD1. The germline V gene has CDR1 MDHEN and CDR2 SYDVKM. With 5 bases clipped from V and 4 bases from J, the junction kept 4 bases outside the gene matches. This CDR3 spans 13 amino acids. CDR3 in DNA: TGTGCCAGCAGTCCGGGACAGGTATACGAGCAGTACTTC. Translated: CASSPGQVYEQYF.

CDR3 nucleotide sequence: TGTGCCAGCAGCCCCCAGGGGGAGTATGGCTACACCTTC. Its translation: CASSPQGEYGYTF. This sequence joins TRBV5-4 and TRBJ1-2; 7 bases align to TRBD1. CDR1 is SGHNT, CDR2 YYREEE, per germline (reference sequence). The trim removed 4 bases at V and 5 bases at J, leaving 5 bases unmatched. There are 13 residues in the CDR3. The whole variable domain, remainder taken from reference TRBV5-4 and TRBJ1-2, is ETGVTQSPTHLIKTRGQQVTLRCSSQSGHNTVSWYQQALGQGPQFIFQYYREEENGRGNFPPRFSGLQFPNYSSELNVNALELDDSALYLCASSPQGEYGYTFGSGTRLTVV.

This sequence joins TRBV27 and TRBJ2-5; D is possibly TRBD2 (5 bases). Trimming took 6 bases from V and 7 from J, leaving 12 bases between them. CDR3 length: 12 residues. In germline, CDR1 is MNHEY, CDR2 SMNVEV (reference sequence). In DNA form, the CDR3 reads TGTGCCAGCAGCCCTCTTGCGGGGACCCAGTACTTC. It translates to CASSPLAGTQYF.

The chain couples TRBV5-4 to TRBJ2-7, with 7 bases identical to TRBD2. The germline CDR1 and CDR2 sequences are SGHNT and YYREEE (reference sequence). CDR3 length equals 15 residues. Germline trimming cut 4 bases from V and 0 bases from J; bases unmatched to any gene: 7. The CDR3 nucleotides are TGTGCCAGCAGCCACCCCGGCGGGAGCTCCTACGAGCAGTACTTC. Translated, it gives CASSHPGGSSYEQYF.

This chain links TRBV25-1 with TRBJ1-1; D uncertain. This CDR3 has 13 residues. Germline lookup yields CDR1 MGHDK and CDR2 SYGVNS. V was pared by 3 bases and J by 4 bases, with 9 bases between. CDR3 coding DNA: TGTGCCAGCAGTGATGAGGGTGGCACTGAAGCTTTCTTT. Protein sequence: CASSDEGGTEAFF. Complete variable domain (other parts from reference TRBV25-1 and TRBJ1-1): EADIYQTPRYLVIGTGKKITLECSQTMGHDKMYWYQQDPGMELHLIHYSYGVNSTEKGDLSSESTVSRIRTEHFPLTLESARPSHTSQYLCASSDEGGTEAFFGQGTRLTVV.

The chain uses TRBV5-4 and TRBJ2-6; perhaps TRBD2 as D (5 bases). CDR3 length: 17 residues. V gave up 2 bases and J gave up 0 bases, with 12 bases separating them. Looked up from germline, CDR1 is SGHNT and CDR2 is YYREEE (reference sequence). CDR3 in amino acids: CASSFEGSPSGANVLTF. Written as DNA, the CDR3 is TGTGCCAGCAGCTTTGAGGGAAGCCCCTCTGGGGCCAACGTCCTGACTTTC.

This clone appeared a few times. This chain connects TRBV10-2 to TRBJ2-7; maybe TRBD1 (6 bases). The V gene's germline CDR1 is WSHSY and CDR2 SAAADI. This CDR3 has 15 amino acids. V was shortened by 2 bases and J by 1 base, with 12 bases between the two germline ends. The CDR3 bases are TGCGCCAGCAGTGAGCGAATGACAGGTTCCTACGAGCAGTACTTC. The encoded protein is CASSERMTGSYEQYF.

The rearrangement links TRBV27 to TRBJ2-3; no clear D gene. Germline values: CDR1 MNHEY, CDR2 SMNVEV (reference sequence). Trimming took off 3 bases at V and 4 bases at J, with 8 bases between the two ends. The CDR3 runs to 13 residues. The CDR3 region is CASSLSYADTQYF. CDR3 nucleotides: TGTGCCAGCAGTTTGAGCTACGCAGATACGCAGTATTTT.

This chain uses TRBV6-1 with TRBJ2-5, with 7 bases lining up with TRBD1. J was trimmed by 1 base and V by 4 bases; bases with no gene match: 3. The CDR3 loop spans 14 amino acids. Germline V CDR1 and CDR2: MNHNS, SASEGT. CDR3 amino acids: CASSAGGFQETQYF. The CDR3 nucleotides are TGTGCCAGCAGTGCAGGGGGATTCCAAGAGACCCAGTACTTC.

The chain links TRBV27 to TRBJ2-1, with D perhaps TRBD2 (6 bases). The ends were cut back, 3 bases at V and 9 bases at J, with 18 bases in the middle. Germline CDR1 and CDR2: MNHEY and SMNVEV (reference sequence). The CDR3 has 15 amino acids. This chain's CDR3 is CASSLGAGTTGEQFF. The CDR3, as DNA: TGTGCCAGCAGTTTGGGCGCGGGAACTACCGGTGAGCAGTTCTTC.

The genes are TRBV5-6 and TRBJ1-1; D is undetermined. The CDR3 length is 14 residues. V was clipped by 4 bases and J by 1 base, with 11 bases between them. Germline CDR1 and CDR2: SGHDT and YYEEEE. DNA of the CDR3: TGTGCCAGCAGCCGGGGAGTAAGGAACACTGAAGCTTTCTTT. This sequence encodes CASSRGVRNTEAFF.

This clone was counted a few times. The gene calls are TRBV28 and TRBJ1-5; D is uncertain. V lost 5 bases, J lost 3 bases, and 11 bases lay in between. Germline V gene lookup returns CDR1 MDHEN and CDR2 SYDVKM. The CDR3 sequence is 14 residues long. The CDR3, as DNA: TGTGCCAGCAGTGGGCCGGGAGCCAATCAGCCCCAGCATTTT. Protein product: CASSGPGANQPQHF.

This clone was recorded only once. The chain has TRBV27 and TRBJ2-7, with 9 bases aligning to TRBD1. The V gene's germline CDR1 is MNHEY and CDR2 SMNVEV (reference sequence). The CDR3 loop spans 17 amino acids. V lost 6 bases and J lost 0; bases outside the gene matches: 12. CDR3 in amino acids: CASRPGQGQRSSYEQYF. The CDR3 DNA reads TGTGCCAGCAGACCGGGACAGGGCCAAAGGAGCTCCTACGAGCAGTACTTC.

This clone was seen a handful of times. This chain joins TRBV11-2 and TRBJ1-2; D remains unclear. V was pared by 5 bases and J by 8 bases, with 15 bases between. Germline assignment: CDR1 SGHAT and CDR2 FQNNGV. The CDR3 consists of 13 residues. CDR3 amino acids: CASSETQRIGYTF. The CDR3 region has the DNA TGTGCCAGCAGCGAGACACAGAGAATAGGCTACACCTTC.

The chain couples TRBV7-6 to TRBJ2-7; 9 bases line up with TRBD2. From germline, CDR1 is SGHVS and CDR2 FNYEAQ. V lost 0 bases to trimming and J lost 5 bases; unmatched junction nucleotides: 2. This CDR3 comprises 14 residues. The CDR3 DNA reads as TGTGCCAGCAGCTTAGCTAGCGGGAGCCACGAGCAGTACTTC. It specifies CASSLASGSHEQYF.

CDR3 loop: CASSWGGAYEQYF. In DNA, the CDR3 is TGTGCCAGCAGCTGGGGAGGGGCCTACGAGCAGTACTTC. The genes are TRBV12-1 and TRBJ2-7; TRBD2, the table's D call, was not compared with the DNA. TRBV12-1 is assigned pseudogene status. The CDR3 covers 13 residues.

The chain has TRBV9 and TRBJ2-1; 8 bases match TRBD1. The CDR3 contains 15 residues. Looked up from germline, CDR1 is SGDLS and CDR2 is YYNGEE. The junction had 3 bases not matched to a gene; V was cut back by 3 bases and J by 1 base. CDR3 residues: CASSAGQGSYNEQFF. The DNA for the CDR3 is TGTGCCAGCAGCGCCGGACAGGGTTCCTACAATGAGCAGTTCTTC.

This clone was seen more than once but under ten times. V usage is TRBV4-1 and J usage is TRBJ2-2; no firm D call. Trimming stripped 3 bases from V and 7 bases from J, with 6 bases between. The CDR3 is 12 residues long. Germline CDR1 and CDR2: MGHRA and YSYEKL. The CDR3 is CASSQVVGELFF. Written as DNA, the CDR3 is TGCGCCAGCAGCCAGGTAGTCGGGGAGCTGTTTTTT.

This CDR3 reads CSVATGTGNEKLFF. Here the CDR3 DNA reads TGCAGCGTCGCCACCGGGACAGGCAATGAAAAACTGTTTTTT. The chain has TRBV29-1 and TRBJ1-4, with 8 bases matching TRBD1. Germline loops: CDR1 SQVTM, CDR2 ANQGSEA. The CDR3 totals 14 residues. J lost 5 bases, V lost 6 bases, and 8 bases had no gene match. The full variable domain, with the rest looked up from reference TRBV29-1 and TRBJ1-4, is SAVISQKPSRDICQRGTSLTIQCQVDSQVTMMFWYRQQPGQSLTLIATANQGSEATYESGFVIDKFPISRPNLTFSTLTVSNMSPEDSSIYLCSVATGTGNEKLFFGSGTQLSVL.

This clone was detected once. The J gene is TRBJ1-3, the V gene TRBV27; D call uncertain. The CDR3 runs 14 residues. The V gene lost 6 bases and the J gene lost 0 bases, with 9 bases spanning the gap. From germline, CDR1 is MNHEY and CDR2 SMNVEV (reference sequence). The DNA of the CDR3 is TGTGCCAGCAGGGAGGGTTACTCTGGAAACACCATATATTTT. Residues: CASREGYSGNTIYF.

The chain has TRBV30 and TRBJ2-6, with 7 bases matching TRBD2. V shed 3 bases and J 2 bases; nucleotides not matched to a gene: 19. The CDR3 has 20 residues. Germline V gene data show CDR1 as GTSNPN and CDR2 as SVGIG (reference sequence). The CDR3, as DNA: TGTGCCTGGAGGGCTTTAACCGGGACTAAGTATTCGGCTGGGGCCAACGTCCTGACTTTC. Protein sequence: CAWRALTGTKYSAGANVLTF.